The TCR beta chain described here comes from a study of neurological immune-mediated disorders. The germline V gene has CDR1 SGDLS and CDR2 YYNGEE. V dropped 0 bases and J dropped 0 bases, with 9 bases sitting between them. The CDR3 runs 15 residues. The table lists this clonotype with many counts. Its cognate antigen is unknown. TCRdb redid the calling of the 5' RACE reads with MiXCR, one entry per CDR3 protein. The table shows approximately 30,000 distinct CDR3 sequences, with 15% occurring only once. General study findings and limits: No CDR3 amino acid sequences recurred among expanded clones across subjects, suggesting private repertoires in all groups.

This receptor was obtained from an older man in good health. The chain carries TRBV9 and TRBJ1-1, with TRBD1 as a possible D gene (6 bases). Material: PBMCs. CDR3 coding DNA: TGTGCCAGCAGCGTAGGGGGGGCAGTGAACACTGAAGCTTTCTTT. Translating it yields CASSVGGAVNTEAFF.